This passage covers 2 T cell receptor beta chains from one sample sequenced in a study of T cell repertoires in cytomegalovirus infection. TCRdb reprocessed the reads with MiXCR, giving one entry per CDR3 protein. The sample carries 250,000 to 300,000 distinct CDR3 sequences, roughly 9.1% recorded once. The sample comprised PBMCs. Receptor source: a human donor in good health (CMV status not recorded). Some clones in this sample may be carry-over from other donors' samples.

In its sample, this clonotype was seen many times. This chain joins TRBV20-1 and TRBJ2-7; 10 nucleotides match TRBD1. CDR1 DFQATT and CDR2 SNEGSKA come from the germline V gene (reference sequence). V trimming: 6 bases; J trimming: 5 bases; junction bases outside the gene matches: 4. CDR3 size: 12 residues. CDR3 in DNA: TGCAGTGCCGACAGGGGGCAAGACGAGCAGTACTTC. Amino acid sequence: CSADRGQDEQYF.

The table lists this clonotype with many counts. The V gene is TRBV24-1, the J gene TRBJ1-5, with 12 bases that match TRBD1. Germline CDR1 reads KGHDR; CDR2 reads SFDVKD. The J segment lost 7 bases and the V segment lost 5 bases, leaving 5 bases of the junction unmatched. This CDR3 has 15 residues. CDR3 loop: CATSAGTGGRQPQHF. The CDR3 region has the DNA TGTGCCACCAGTGCCGGGACAGGGGGCAGGCAGCCCCAGCATTTT.